Reported below is one T cell receptor beta chain. Antigen: not known. These data come from a study of post-analysis software for immune sequencing data. TCR beta libraries were prepared from cDNA with unique molecular identifiers. Once roughly 0.95 to 10 million T cells were used, hundreds of thousands of cDNA molecules resulted. TCRdb reanalysed the PCR reads using MiXCR and keeps one entry per CDR3 protein. The sample lists some 800,000 distinct CDR3 sequences; around 42% were seen once. The CDR3 extends over 16 amino acids. V shed 11 bases and J 5 bases; nucleotides not matched to a gene: 18. General study findings and limits: Clustering by F measure revealed strong co-clustering among samples prepared together in one batch. About five TRBV segments were more frequent in patients than controls; TRBV5-6, TRBV5-1 and TRBV20-1 belonged to this group. Multiple sclerosis patients had significantly lower normalized Chao1 diversity than controls.

The sequenced material came from blood. This chain links TRBV12-3 or TRBV12-4 with TRBJ1-5, with 7 bases identical to TRBD1. This receptor was identified in a girl aged 10 to 17 with multiple sclerosis. CDR3 sequence: CALPATKGTAYQPQHF. The CDR3 DNA follows: TGTGCCCTACCAGCCACCAAAGGGACAGCTTATCAGCCCCAGCATTTT.